The text below deals with one T cell receptor beta chain. In the original analysis: Amplification with reference gene primers provided the estimates of nucleated cell counts. The protocol was immunoSEQ multiplex PCR, while the TCRdb copy is restricted to in-frame clones and leaves out a portion. The DNA gave D and trimming, while V, J and clone size come from that table. The sample shows 130,000 or so clones, about 83% of them seen only once. This CDR3 has 14 amino acids. Germline V lookup: CDR1 SEHNR, CDR2 FQNEAQ (reference sequence). The junction had 6 bases not matched to a gene; V was cut back by 8 bases and J by 3 bases. This record comes from a study of blood T cell repertoires in COVID-19.

Sequencing used peripheral blood. This receptor was taken from a man aged 30 to 39 with COVID-19, enrolled during active disease. V is TRBV7-9 and J is TRBJ2-1; the match to TRBD2 covers 8 bases. CDR3 residues: CASGQLAVYNEQFF. The CDR3 DNA reads as TGTGCCAGCGGACAACTAGCGGTCTACAATGAGCAGTTCTTC.